This T cell receptor (beta chain) was obtained from a study of T cell responses to AZD1222 COVID-19 vaccine. General study results and limits: Rises in breadth and depth of Spike-specific TCRs came after two AZD1222 doses.

Germline V gives CDR1 MNHEY, CDR2 SMNVEV (reference sequence). V lost 1 base and J lost 0, with 10 bases in between. The CDR3 sequence is 16 residues long. As to this clone: Its specificity is unknown.

Generated by immunoSEQ multiplex PCR, the TCRdb table keeps only in-frame clones and is missing some. The data contain some 190,000 clones, roughly 91% of them singletons. The clonotype was recovered from an adult who received the AZD1222 COVID-19 vaccine. V and J are TRBV27 and TRBJ2-1; D is possibly TRBD2 (5 bases). The sample in question was peripheral blood, obtained 28 days after the second AZD1222 dose. As DNA, the CDR3 is TGTGCCAGCAGTTTATACGAGGGCCGCTCCTACAATGAGCAGTTCTTC. It translates to CASSLYEGRSYNEQFF.